Listed here are 10 T cell receptor beta chains from one sample, sequenced in a study of blood T cell repertoires in COVID-19. This table comes from immunoSEQ multiplex PCR, and its TCRdb copy is limited to in-frame clones, with some not included. The sample has 85,000 to 100,000 clones, roughly 83% seen once. Sequencing was carried out using peripheral blood. The origin of the receptors is a human donor in a cohort sampled during active COVID-19.

CDR3 in DNA: TGTGCCAGCAGCCAAGACGGCACTAGTTCCGAGCAGTACTTC. It is translated as CASSQDGTSSEQYF. V gene TRBV4-2 combines with J gene TRBJ2-7; D is possibly TRBD2 (5 bases). Germline V gene data show CDR1 as LGHNA and CDR2 as YNFKEQ. This CDR3 spans 14 amino acids. Between the trimmed V and J ends, which lost 0 bases and 6 bases, there was a span of 12 bases.

V is TRBV5-6 and J is TRBJ2-3; D may be TRBD2 (6 bases). V was cut by 1 base and J by 6 bases, with 12 bases left in between. CDR1 is SGHDT, CDR2 YYEEEE, per germline. The CDR3 contains 14 residues. CDR3 sequence reads: CASSLFRERDTQYF. The CDR3 region has the DNA TGTGCCAGCAGCTTGTTCCGGGAGCGGGATACGCAGTATTTT. Full variable domain (remainder filled in from reference TRBV5-6 and TRBJ2-3): DAGVTQSPTHLIKTRGQQVTLRCSPKSGHDTVSWYQQALGQGPQFIFQYYEEEERQRGNFPDRFSGHQFPNYSSELNVNALLLGDSALYLCASSLFRERDTQYFGPGTRLTVL.

The V gene is TRBV5-1, the J gene TRBJ1-1; D is unresolved. CDR1 is SGHRS and CDR2 is YFSETQ in the germline V gene. CDR3 size: 15 residues. V lost 0 bases and J 0 bases, leaving 9 bases between the germline ends. CDR3 coding DNA: TGCGCCAGCAGCTTGGCGCCGGAGATGAACACTGAAGCTTTCTTT. It codes for CASSLAPEMNTEAFF.

This rearrangement joins TRBV14 to TRBJ1-2; possible D gene TRBD1, 5 bases. The V gene lost 0 bases and the J gene lost 2 bases, with 10 bases spanning the gap. This CDR3 region has 15 residues. Germline V gene sequence: CDR1 SGHDN, CDR2 FVKESK. CDR3 sequence: CASSQERGYNYGYTF. CDR3 coding DNA: TGTGCCAGCAGCCAAGAGCGGGGCTACAACTATGGCTACACCTTC.

The J gene is TRBJ2-1, the V gene TRBV2, with 13 bases that match TRBD2. Germline loops: CDR1 SNHLY, CDR2 FYNNEI. With V trimmed by 7 bases and J by 6 bases, 3 bases remained unmatched. The CDR3 is made up of 14 amino acids. CDR3 in DNA: TGTGCCAGCACTAGACTAGCGGGAGGCAATGAGCAGTTCTTC. Translated: CASTRLAGGNEQFF.

The gene calls are TRBV6-2 or TRBV6-3 and TRBJ2-3; 11 positions agree with TRBD2. V lost 2 bases and J lost 2; bases outside the gene matches: 6. There are 17 residues in the CDR3. The germline CDR1 and CDR2 sequences are MNHEY and SVGEGT. The CDR3 loop is CASSYTTSGAYTDTQYF. Here the CDR3 DNA reads TGTGCCAGCAGTTACACGACTAGCGGGGCATACACAGATACGCAGTATTTT.

V usage is TRBV19 and J usage is TRBJ1-1; the D is unclear. Germline CDR1 reads LNHDA; CDR2 reads SQIVND (reference sequence). The CDR3 runs to 15 residues. V lost 1 base to trimming and J lost 0 bases, with 9 bases between them. The CDR3 sequence: CASSIGRGLNTEAFF. The CDR3 DNA follows: TGTGCCAGTAGTATAGGACGGGGTCTGAACACTGAAGCTTTCTTT.

This CDR3 is CASSSEGGVGETQYF. The DNA of the CDR3 is TGTGCCAGCAGTTCCGAGGGTGGGGTCGGAGAGACCCAGTACTTC. V and J are TRBV28 and TRBJ2-5, with D possibly TRBD2 on 5 matching bases. This CDR3 has 15 amino acids. V lost 4 bases to trimming and J lost 4 bases, with 16 bases between them. Germline V CDR1 and CDR2: MDHEN, SYDVKM.

This chain uses TRBV3-1 (or the pseudogene TRBV3-2) with TRBJ2-1, with 8 positions matching TRBD2. CDR1 is LGHDT, CDR2 YNNKEL, per germline (reference sequence). This CDR3 comprises 15 residues. V was pared by 1 base and J by 6 bases, with 5 bases of the junction left unmatched. CDR3 nucleotides: TGTGCCAGCAGCCAAGCGGCAGCGGGAGTCAATGAGCAGTTCTTC. Amino acids: CASSQAAAGVNEQFF.

The chain recombines TRBV19 with TRBJ1-5; 9 bases fit TRBD1. Germline V gene sequence: CDR1 LNHDA, CDR2 SQIVND (reference sequence). V lost 8 bases, J lost 4 bases, and 12 bases stayed unmatched. CDR3 length: 16 residues. In DNA form, the CDR3 reads TGTGCCAGTCACAACCGGGACAGGGTATGGAATCAGCCCCAGCATTTT. This gives the protein CASHNRDRVWNQPQHF. The variable domain in full, with the rest retrieved from reference TRBV19 and TRBJ1-5, is DGGITQSPKYLFRKEGQNVTLSCEQNLNHDAMYWYRQDPGQGLRLIYYSQIVNDFQKGDIAEGYSVSREKKESFPLTVTSAQKNPTAFYLCASHNRDRVWNQPQHFGDGTRLSIL.